This TCR beta chain is drawn from a study of blood T cell repertoires in COVID-19. Background on the study: Italy, Spain and the United States were the sources of the convalescent and acute COVID-19 samples.

From germline, CDR1 is WNHNN and CDR2 SYGVQD (reference sequence). The CDR3 consists of 15 residues. Trimming removed 0 bases from V and 9 bases from J; junction bases left unmatched: 7. Sequencing was performed with immunoSEQ multiplex PCR; in TCRdb, only in-frame clones are kept and a portion is missing. The sample yields some 150,000 clones, just under 90% seen once. The genes are TRBV10-1 and TRBJ2-1; 8 bases are shared with TRBD1. The clonotype was recovered from a man between 18 and 29 years old with active or convalescent COVID-19. Sequenced material: peripheral blood. This CDR3 reads CASSESDRVAGEQFF. The CDR3 bases are TGCGCCAGCAGTGAGTCGGACAGGGTAGCAGGTGAGCAGTTCTTC.